These 8 T cell receptor beta chains came from one sample sequenced in a study of shared clonotypes between healthy human individuals. The repertoire was sequenced with immunoSEQ multiplex PCR; TCRdb's copy has only in-frame clones and lacks some. The sample consists of about 1.5 million clones, approximately 98% of them appearing once. Material: naive CD4+ T cells sorted from blood. Subset of the sample: CD45RA+ positively selected. These receptors were obtained from a man younger than 40 in good health.

The V gene is TRBV6-4, the J gene TRBJ2-5; possible D gene TRBD2, 5 bases. CDR1 is MRHNA, CDR2 SNTAGT, per germline. V lost 0 bases and J lost 7, with 12 bases in between. The CDR3 spans 14 residues. The CDR3 loop reads CASSDSGLAGTQYF. CDR3 nucleotides: TGTGCCAGCAGTGACTCTGGACTCGCCGGGACCCAGTACTTC.

The chain combines TRBV5-5 with TRBJ1-4, with TRBD1 matching 7 bases. This CDR3 has 16 residues. The junction had 6 bases not matched to a gene; V was cut back by 4 bases and J by 0 bases. CDR1 is SGHKS, CDR2 YYEKEE, per germline (reference sequence). The CDR3 region is CASSGQVTATNEKLFF. The CDR3 nucleotides read TGTGCCAGCAGCGGACAGGTGACCGCAACTAATGAAAAACTGTTTTTT.

The rearrangement links TRBV6-5 to TRBJ2-7; D is perhaps TRBD1 (6 bases). Trimming pared 6 bases from V and 2 bases from J, leaving 17 bases between. This CDR3 has 15 residues. Looked up from germline, CDR1 is MNHEY and CDR2 is SVGAGI. The CDR3 sequence: CASRLATGATYEQYF. The CDR3 nucleotides read TGTGCCAGCAGACTCGCGACAGGCGCGACCTACGAGCAGTACTTC.

The rearrangement joins TRBV11-3 to TRBJ2-7; 10 positions agree with TRBD1. This CDR3 spans 17 amino acids. CDR1 SGHNT and CDR2 YENEEA come from the germline V gene. V lost 1 base and J lost 6; bases outside the gene matches: 12. The CDR3 bases are TGTGCCAGCAGCTTAGGTTTACCGGGACAGGGGTCCGGCGAGCAGTACTTC. Amino acid sequence: CASSLGLPGQGSGEQYF. Using reference TRBV11-3 and TRBJ2-7 for the parts outside the CDR3, the full variable domain is EAGVVQSPRYKIIEKKQPVAFWCNPISGHNTLYWYLQNLGQGPELLIRYENEEAVDDSQLPKDRFSAERLKGVDSTLKIQPAELGDSAVYLCASSLGLPGQGSGEQYFGPGTRLTVT.

The V call is TRBV18, the J call TRBJ1-1, with no clear D. This CDR3 has 11 amino acids. Germline V CDR1 and CDR2: KGHSH, LQKENI. The germline V and J ends were trimmed by 6 bases and 7 bases, with 9 bases remaining between them. Here the CDR3 DNA reads TGTGCCAGCTCCCAACAGATTGAAGCTTTCTTT. As protein: CASSQQIEAFF. The variable domain in full, with the rest retrieved from reference TRBV18 and TRBJ1-1, is NAGVMQNPRHLVRRRGQEARLRCSPMKGHSHVYWYRQLPEEGLKFMVYLQKENIIDESGMPKERFSAEFPKEGPSILRIQQVVRGDSAAYFCASSQQIEAFFGQGTRLTVV.

The CDR3 DNA reads as TGTGCCAGCAGTGAAATGGACAGCCAGCATTTT. Residues: CASSEMDSQHF. The chain employs TRBV6-1 and TRBJ1-5, with a tentative D call TRBD1 (6 bases). V gave up 2 bases and J gave up 12 bases, with 8 bases separating them. The CDR3 is made up of 11 amino acids. In germline, CDR1 is MNHNS, CDR2 SASEGT.

V is TRBV11-2 and J is TRBJ2-1; D unresolved. The V gene lost 2 bases and the J gene lost 6 bases, with 11 bases spanning the gap. CDR1 SGHAT and CDR2 FQNNGV come from the germline V gene. The CDR3 spans 14 residues. The CDR3 spells CASSLIPIANEQFF. The CDR3 DNA is TGTGCCAGCAGCTTAATTCCTATCGCCAATGAGCAGTTCTTC.

The rearrangement joins TRBV28 to TRBJ2-1; D gene ambiguous. Trimming shortened V by 1 base and J by 7 bases, and 11 bases separated the two germline ends. Germline CDR1 MDHEN, CDR2 SYDVKM. The CDR3 loop spans 14 amino acids. For the CDR3, the DNA is TGTGCCAGCAGTTTATTAAATGCGGCTAATGAGCAGTTCTTC. This sequence encodes CASSLLNAANEQFF.